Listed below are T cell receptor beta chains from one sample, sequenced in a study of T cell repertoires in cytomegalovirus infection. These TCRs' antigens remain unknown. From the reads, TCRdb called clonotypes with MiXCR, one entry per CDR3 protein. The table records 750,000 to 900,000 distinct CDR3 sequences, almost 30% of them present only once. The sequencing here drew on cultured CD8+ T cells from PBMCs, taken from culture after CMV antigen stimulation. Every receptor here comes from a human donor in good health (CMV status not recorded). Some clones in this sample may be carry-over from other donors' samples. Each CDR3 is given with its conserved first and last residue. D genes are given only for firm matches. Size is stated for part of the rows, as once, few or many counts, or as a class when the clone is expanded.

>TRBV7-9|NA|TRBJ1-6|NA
TGTGCCAGCAGCTTAGGGGAGAGACCCCTCCACTTT
CASSLGERPLHF
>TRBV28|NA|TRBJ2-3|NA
TGTGCCAGCAGCACCAGACAGGCAATCACAGATACGCAGTATTTT
CASSTRQAITDTQYF
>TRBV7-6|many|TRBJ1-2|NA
TGTGCCAGCAGCTTAGCGACGACAGGCTATGGCTACACCTTC
CASSLATTGYGYTF
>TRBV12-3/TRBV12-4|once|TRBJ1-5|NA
TGTGCCAGCATGCTTGTGAACAATCAGCCCCAGCATTTT
CASMLVNNQPQHF
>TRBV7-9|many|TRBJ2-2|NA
TGTGCCAGCAGCCCCCCTAGGGGAAGCACCGGGGAGCTGTTTTTT
CASSPPRGSTGELFF
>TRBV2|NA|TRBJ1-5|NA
TGTGCCAGCCTAGGCAGAGAAGGATATTCCCAGCATTTT
CASLGREGYSQHF
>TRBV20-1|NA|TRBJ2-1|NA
TGCAGTGCTCGGATGTTAGCCTACAATGAGCAGTTCTTC
CSARMLAYNEQFF
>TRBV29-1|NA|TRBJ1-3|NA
TGCAGCGTTCCGGGGGTCATTGGAAACACCATATATTTT
CSVPGVIGNTIYF
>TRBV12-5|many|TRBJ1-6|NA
TGTGCTAGTGGTTTCCAATTGACTGGCTATAATTCACCCCTCCACTTT
CASGFQLTGYNSPLHF
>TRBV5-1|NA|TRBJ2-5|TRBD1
TGCGCCAGCAGCTTGGCAGGGGACAGATACTTCCAAGAGACCCAGTACTTC
CASSLAGDRYFQETQYF
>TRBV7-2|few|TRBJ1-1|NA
TGTGCCAGCAGCTTAGCGATCGGCGAAATGAACACTGAAGCTTTCTTT
CASSLAIGEMNTEAFF
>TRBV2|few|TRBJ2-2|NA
TGTGCCAGCAGTGGACGGGAGCTGTTTTTT
CASSGRELFF
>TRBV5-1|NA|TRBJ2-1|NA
TGCGCCAGCAGCTTGGCCTTAGGGACGAATGAGCAGTTCTTC
CASSLALGTNEQFF
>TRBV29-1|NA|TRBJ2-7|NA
TGCAGCGTTGAGGGGGAATGGTACGAGCAGTACTTC
CSVEGEWYEQYF
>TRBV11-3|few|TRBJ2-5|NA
TGTGCCAGCAGCTTAGCTGCCGGGGTGGGGAGAGAGACCCAGTACTTC
CASSLAAGVGRETQYF
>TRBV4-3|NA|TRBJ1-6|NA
TGCGCCAGCAGCTCAAGATCGCAGTCTTATAATTCACCCCTCCACTTT
CASSSRSQSYNSPLHF
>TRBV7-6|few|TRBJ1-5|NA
TGTGCCAGCAGCTTGGGAAAGGATCGCAATCAGCCCCAGCATTTT
CASSLGKDRNQPQHF
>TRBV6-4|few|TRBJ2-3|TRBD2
TGTGCCAGCAGTGACTCAGGCGGGGGAGGCACAGATACGCAGTATTTT
CASSDSGGGGTDTQYF
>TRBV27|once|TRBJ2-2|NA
TGTGCCGTTAAGTCCAGCCTCCACGGGGAGCTGTTTTTT
CAVKSSLHGELFF
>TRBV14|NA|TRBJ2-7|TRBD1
TGTGCCAGCAGCCACTGGGACAGGGCCGATGGAGGATACGAGCAGTACTTC
CASSHWDRADGGYEQYF
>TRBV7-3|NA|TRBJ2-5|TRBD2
TGTGCCAGCAGCTTAGTGCGGGGGGGCAGGGAGACCCAGTACTTC
CASSLVRGGRETQYF
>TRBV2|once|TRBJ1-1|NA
TGTGCCAGCAGTGAGAACCGGGCTGAAGCTTTCTTT
CASSENRAEAFF
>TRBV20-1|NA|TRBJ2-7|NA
TGCAGTGCTAGAGATAATAGACAGTCCTCCTACGAGCAGTACTTC
CSARDNRQSSYEQYF
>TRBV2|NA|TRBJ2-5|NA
TGTGCCAGCAGTGGACAGGCCCAAGGGAAGACCCAGTACTTC
CASSGQAQGKTQYF
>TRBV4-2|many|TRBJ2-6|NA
TGTGCCAGCAGCCAAGATCGCACAGGGGAGGAGTCTGGGGCCAACGTCCTGACTTTC
CASSQDRTGEESGANVLTF